A single sample gave rise to the 18 T cell receptor beta chains below, sequenced in a study of blood T cell repertoires in COVID-19. Sequencing used immunoSEQ multiplex PCR; TCRdb keeps in-frame clones, though not all of them. The table shows 50,000 to 80,000 clones, with 90% occurring only once. Source material: peripheral blood. The receptors here all came from a woman older than 75 with active COVID-19.

This chain joins TRBV13 and TRBJ2-5; 13 bases fit TRBD2. Germline loops: CDR1 PRHDT, CDR2 FYEKMQ (reference sequence). The CDR3 loop spans 17 amino acids. V dropped 1 base and J dropped 5; count of bases not matched to a gene: 7. CDR3 coding DNA: TGTGCCAGCAGCTTAGTAGGACTAGCGGGAGTTGAGGAGACCCAGTACTTC. Translating it yields CASSLVGLAGVEETQYF.

Note on this clone: The same CDR3 can be traced to other DNA sequences in this sample. The chain recombines TRBV5-1 with TRBJ2-2; TRBD1 agrees at 10 bases. The CDR3 loop spans 16 amino acids. The J segment lost 5 bases and the V segment lost 4 bases, leaving 8 bases of the junction unmatched. Per germline, CDR1 SGHRS and CDR2 YFSETQ. The CDR3: CASSLTGTGVTGELFF. DNA for the CDR3: TGCGCCAGCAGCCTTACTGGGACAGGGGTGACCGGGGAGCTGTTTTTT. Complete variable domain (other parts from reference TRBV5-1 and TRBJ2-2): KAGVTQTPRYLIKTRGQQVTLSCSPISGHRSVSWYQQTPGQGLQFLFEYFSETQRNKGNFPGRFSGRQFSNSRSEMNVSTLELGDSALYLCASSLTGTGVTGELFFGEGSRLTVL.

The CDR3 reads CASSDLGGMPQHF. CDR3 coding DNA: TGTGCCAGCAGCGACCTCGGGGGGATGCCCCAGCATTTT. The V gene is TRBV7-8, the J gene TRBJ1-5; TRBD1 is a possible D gene (5 bases). CDR3 length equals 13 residues. Germline V gives CDR1 SGHVS, CDR2 FQNEAQ. V was shortened by 5 bases and J by 9 bases, with 14 bases between the two germline ends.

CDR3 coding DNA: TGTGCCAGCAGCCAAGTGGCAGGGGGCGAGCAGTACGTC. Amino acids: CASSQVAGGEQYV. The chain combines TRBV3-1 (or the pseudogene TRBV3-2) with TRBJ2-7; 7 bases map to TRBD1. Losses at the gene ends were 1 base for V and 6 bases for J; bases not matched to a gene: 3. The CDR3 contains 13 residues. Germline CDR1 LGHDT, CDR2 YNNKEL (reference sequence).

This clone was counted once. The rearrangement links TRBV20-1 to TRBJ2-3; TRBD2 matches at 11 bases. The CDR3 runs 16 residues. Germline trimming cut 3 bases from V and 3 bases from J; bases unmatched to any gene: 8. CDR1 DFQATT and CDR2 SNEGSKA come from the germline V gene (reference sequence). The CDR3 here is CSASRVAGGPTDTQYF. As DNA, the CDR3 is TGCAGTGCTAGTCGAGTAGCGGGAGGGCCAACAGATACGCAGTATTTT.

The rearrangement uses TRBV19 and TRBJ2-7, with D maybe TRBD2 (6 bases). CDR1 is LNHDA, CDR2 SQIVND, per germline (reference sequence). V was pared by 5 bases and J by 2 bases, with 13 bases between. The CDR3 loop spans 14 amino acids. Here the CDR3 reads CASSGGLKPYEQYF. The CDR3 bases are TGTGCCAGTAGTGGGGGACTTAAACCCTACGAGCAGTACTTC.

This chain connects TRBV28 to TRBJ2-1; 12 bases align to TRBD2. This CDR3 region has 21 residues. Germline assignment: CDR1 MDHEN and CDR2 SYDVKM. J lost 0 bases, V lost 2 bases, and 14 bases had no gene match. The CDR3 sequence: CASSLGVDGTSGLSSYNEQFF. The CDR3 DNA reads as TGTGCCAGCAGTTTAGGAGTCGATGGGACTAGCGGGCTTAGCTCCTACAATGAGCAGTTCTTC.

The rearrangement uses TRBV7-7 and TRBJ2-1, with D maybe TRBD1 (6 bases). Germline V lookup: CDR1 SSHAT, CDR2 FNYEAQ (reference sequence). This CDR3 contains 15 residues. V was shortened by 5 bases and J by 3 bases, with 14 bases between the two germline ends. CDR3 in DNA: TGTGCCAGCAGCCTAGGACCAGGGGACTACAATGAGCAGTTCTTC. It yields the protein CASSLGPGDYNEQFF.

The genes are TRBV28 and TRBJ1-3; 7 bases align to TRBD1. The CDR3 is made up of 15 amino acids. Per germline, CDR1 MDHEN and CDR2 SYDVKM. The V segment lost 5 bases and the J segment 0 bases; nucleotides outside the gene matches: 4. As DNA, the CDR3 is TGTGCCAGCAGTACCTACAGGGGCTCTGGAAACACCATATATTTT. Its protein is CASSTYRGSGNTIYF.

The chain joins TRBV3-1 (or the pseudogene TRBV3-2) to TRBJ1-1; 7 bases are a match to TRBD1. Losses at the gene ends were 4 bases for V and 8 bases for J; bases not matched to a gene: 4. From germline, CDR1 is LGHDT and CDR2 YNNKEL (reference sequence). The CDR3 loop spans 12 amino acids. The DNA for the CDR3 is TGTGCCAGCAGCCCCAGGGACAGCGAAGCTTTCTTT. This translates into CASSPRDSEAFF.

The rearrangement links TRBV6-5 to TRBJ1-6; D gene ambiguous. The V gene lost 8 bases and the J gene lost 5 bases, with 10 bases spanning the gap. The CDR3 runs to 13 residues. Germline loops: CDR1 MNHEY, CDR2 SVGAGI. The CDR3 nucleotides read TGTGCCAGCTTGGAGGTCGATAATTCACCCCTCCACTTT. Amino acids: CASLEVDNSPLHF.

This sequence joins TRBV28 and TRBJ2-3; possible D gene TRBD2, 7 bases. CDR3 length equals 15 residues. Trimming cost V 2 bases and J 4 bases, with 13 bases left between them. Looked up from germline, CDR1 is MDHEN and CDR2 is SYDVKM. The DNA for the CDR3 is TGTGCCAGCAGTTTAGGGGGGGCCAGGTCAGATACGCAGTATTTT. Translating gives CASSLGGARSDTQYF.

The chain joins TRBV4-1 to TRBJ2-3; D call uncertain. From germline, CDR1 is MGHRA and CDR2 YSYEKL. V lost 2 bases and J 2 bases, leaving 8 bases between the germline ends. CDR3 length equals 14 residues. The CDR3 DNA sequence: TGCGCCAGCAGCCAATTTCTTCTCACAGATACGCAGTATTTT. Residues: CASSQFLLTDTQYF.

The V call is TRBV4-2, the J call TRBJ2-1; D gene ambiguous. Germline CDR1 LGHNA, CDR2 YNFKEQ. V lost 2 bases and J 8 bases, leaving 7 bases between the germline ends. The CDR3 is 12 amino acids. The CDR3 reads CASSQSVHEQFF. The CDR3 DNA follows: TGTGCCAGCAGCCAATCGGTCCATGAGCAGTTCTTC.

The chain has TRBV6-4 and TRBJ1-1; D unclear. V was clipped by 5 bases and J by 4 bases, with 14 bases between them. Germline V CDR1 and CDR2: MRHNA, SNTAGT. The length of the CDR3 is 14 residues. Here the CDR3 reads CASSWEGSSTEAFF. The DNA for the CDR3 is TGTGCCAGCAGTTGGGAGGGATCGAGCACTGAAGCTTTCTTT.

The V and J genes are TRBV19 and TRBJ2-1, with TRBD2 matching over 7 bases. V was clipped by 8 bases and J by 5 bases; unmatched bases: 12. The CDR3 is 15 residues long. The germline gives CDR1 LNHDA, CDR2 SQIVND (reference sequence). DNA of the CDR3: TGTGCCAGTTCATTATCCGGGGGGTATAACAATGAGCAGTTCTTC. Its protein product is CASSLSGGYNNEQFF. Variable domain in full (rest from reference TRBV19 and TRBJ2-1): DGGITQSPKYLFRKEGQNVTLSCEQNLNHDAMYWYRQDPGQGLRLIYYSQIVNDFQKGDIAEGYSVSREKKESFPLTVTSAQKNPTAFYLCASSLSGGYNNEQFFGPGTRLTVL.

The V gene is TRBV5-1, the J gene TRBJ2-3; D perhaps matches TRBD1 (6 bases). Germline CDR1 is SGHRS and CDR2 is YFSETQ. The germline V and J ends were trimmed by 0 bases and 3 bases, with 14 bases remaining between them. This CDR3 has 16 amino acids. The CDR3 DNA is TGCGCCAGCAGCTTGGAAGTCAGGGGAAAAACAGATACGCAGTATTTT. This sequence encodes CASSLEVRGKTDTQYF.

The V call is TRBV12-5, the J call TRBJ1-5; no reliable D call. Germline V CDR1 and CDR2: LGHNT, FRNRAP. This CDR3 has 14 amino acids. V was cut by 2 bases and J by 0 bases, with 5 bases left in between. The CDR3 loop is CASGLRGSNQPQHF. In nucleotides, the CDR3 is TGTGCTAGTGGTTTGCGCGGTAGCAATCAGCCCCAGCATTTT.